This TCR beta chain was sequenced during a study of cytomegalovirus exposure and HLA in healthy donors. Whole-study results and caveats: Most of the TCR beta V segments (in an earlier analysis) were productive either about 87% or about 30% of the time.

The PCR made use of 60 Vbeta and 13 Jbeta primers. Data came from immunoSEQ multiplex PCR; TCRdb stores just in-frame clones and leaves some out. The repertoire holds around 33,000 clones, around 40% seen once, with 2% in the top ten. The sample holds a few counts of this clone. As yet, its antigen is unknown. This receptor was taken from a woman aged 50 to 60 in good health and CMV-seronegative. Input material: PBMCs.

The CDR3 DNA sequence: TGTGCCAGCAGCTTAACGGTAGTTAGCCAAGAGACCCAGTACTTC. Protein: CASSLTVVSQETQYF. J is TRBJ2-5 and V is TRBV11-2; D call uncertain. CDR1 and CDR2 from the germline V gene are SGHAT and FQNNGV. CDR3 length: 15 residues. Between the trimmed V and J ends, which lost 2 bases and 1 base, there was a span of 11 bases.